This T cell receptor (beta chain) was sequenced during a study of beta chain features in type 1 diabetes. Reverse transcription of all isolated RNA meant that expressed TCRB transcripts were sequenced. The study sequenced naive, central memory and regulatory T cell samples to an average of roughly 4 million reads. Produced via immunoSEQ multiplex PCR; TCRdb's table is partial and in-frame only. This table has approximately 250,000 clones, around 9.6% appearing once. Germline CDR1 SGHVS, CDR2 FQNEAQ. The CDR3 has 14 amino acids. V trimming: 5 bases; J trimming: 3 bases; junction bases outside the gene matches: 7.

Sequenced material: naive CD4+ T cells from blood. This receptor was obtained from a woman aged 18-29 years in good health. This chain connects TRBV7-8 to TRBJ2-7; TRBD1 aligns across 7 bases. The CDR3 region has the DNA TGTGCCAGCAGCCCTCTCGCAGGGGGCTACGAGCAGTACTTC. Its protein product is CASSPLAGGYEQYF.